This is a list of T cell receptor beta chains from one sample in a study of blood T cell repertoires in COVID-19. Clones were sequenced by immunoSEQ multiplex PCR, and TCRdb holds only the in-frame ones, with some missing. The data contain approximately 190,000 clones, 82% of them singletons. Sequenced: peripheral blood. These TCRs come from a woman in her sixties with COVID-19, enrolled during active disease. The CDR3 runs from the conserved cysteine through the conserved F or W. The D gene is left open where the match is weak. Where a row states a size, it is once, few, many or the class of an expanded clone; other rows omit it.

d_call: TRBD1
v_call: TRBV29-1
j_call: TRBJ1-1
clone_size: .
cdr3_aa: CSVLQGAGTEAFF
cdr3_nt: TGCAGCGTCTTACAGGGGGCAGGTACTGAAGCTTTCTTT

d_call: .
v_call: TRBV15
j_call: TRBJ2-7
clone_size: few
cdr3_aa: CATSRENWSYEQYF
cdr3_nt: TGTGCCACCAGCAGAGAGAATTGGAGCTACGAGCAGTACTTC

d_call: .
v_call: TRBV5-6
j_call: TRBJ1-1
clone_size: .
cdr3_aa: CASSRQTKNTEAFF
cdr3_nt: TGTGCCAGCAGCCGACAGACAAAGAACACTGAAGCTTTCTTT

d_call: TRBD1
v_call: TRBV4-3
j_call: TRBJ2-3
clone_size: .
cdr3_aa: CASSQEQGWADTQYF
cdr3_nt: TGCGCCAGCAGCCAAGAACAGGGGTGGGCAGATACGCAGTATTTT

d_call: .
v_call: TRBV27
j_call: TRBJ2-7
clone_size: .
cdr3_aa: CASSSSAGPYEQYF
cdr3_nt: TGTGCCAGCAGTTCGTCGGCAGGGCCCTACGAGCAGTACTTC

d_call: .
v_call: TRBV29-1
j_call: TRBJ1-1
clone_size: .
cdr3_aa: CSVSHLTGFSMNTEAFF
cdr3_nt: TGCAGCGTTTCACATCTGACGGGTTTTTCCATGAACACTGAAGCTTTCTTT

d_call: TRBD1
v_call: TRBV7-2
j_call: TRBJ1-4
clone_size: .
cdr3_aa: CASSFHRGSTNEKLFF
cdr3_nt: TGTGCCAGCAGCTTCCACAGGGGGTCGACTAATGAAAAACTGTTTTTT

d_call: TRBD2
v_call: TRBV19
j_call: TRBJ2-2
clone_size: few
cdr3_aa: CASSTGLVGTGELFF
cdr3_nt: TGTGCCAGTAGTACGGGACTAGTGGGAACCGGGGAGCTGTTTTTT

d_call: TRBD1
v_call: TRBV5-3
j_call: TRBJ1-5
clone_size: .
cdr3_aa: CARSLFTGVNQPQHF
cdr3_nt: TGTGCCAGAAGCTTGTTTACAGGGGTTAATCAGCCCCAGCATTTT

d_call: .
v_call: TRBV11-2
j_call: TRBJ2-4
clone_size: .
cdr3_aa: CASSQAVSKNIQYF
cdr3_nt: TGTGCCAGCAGCCAAGCCGTTTCCAAAAACATTCAGTACTTC